The next 26 T cell receptor beta chains were all read from a single sample in a study of T cells in localized non-small cell lung cancer. The data were produced by immunoSEQ multiplex PCR, yet TCRdb's version contains in-frame clones alone and is incomplete. The sample carries roughly 3,200 clones, roughly 49% recorded once. The sample consisted of lymph node tissue, taken before any cancer treatment. The receptor source for this set is a woman aged 18-50 years with stage I lung adenocarcinoma.

This clone was counted a single time. The chain carries TRBV25-1 and TRBJ1-3; D not certain. The CDR3 totals 13 residues. Germline V lookup: CDR1 MGHDK, CDR2 SYGVNS. The V end was cut by 5 bases, the J end by 4 bases, with 9 bases between. The CDR3: CASSSGLGNTIYF. As DNA, the CDR3 is TGTGCCAGCAGTTCGGGGTTGGGAAACACCATATATTTT.

A few counts support this clone. The chain uses TRBV29-1 and TRBJ1-1, with TRBD1 matching over 8 bases. V trimming: 6 bases; J trimming: 3 bases; junction bases outside the gene matches: 6. This CDR3 has 13 residues. The germline V gene encodes CDR1 SQVTM and CDR2 ANQGSEA. CDR3 protein: CSVGDRTYTEAFF. The CDR3 DNA reads TGCAGCGTGGGGGACAGGACTTACACTGAAGCTTTCTTT.

This clone was seen a few times. CDR3 in amino acids: CASSSSRGGGANVLTF. The CDR3 DNA reads as TGTGCCAGCAGCTCATCAAGGGGCGGCGGGGCCAACGTCCTGACTTTC. This chain uses TRBV11-3 with TRBJ2-6, with D possibly being TRBD1 (5 bases). CDR3 length: 16 amino acids. V gave up 4 bases and J gave up 4 bases, with 14 bases separating them. CDR1 is SGHNT, CDR2 YENEEA, per germline. The full variable domain, its missing parts supplied by reference TRBV11-3 and TRBJ2-6, is EAGVVQSPRYKIIEKKQPVAFWCNPISGHNTLYWYLQNLGQGPELLIRYENEEAVDDSQLPKDRFSAERLKGVDSTLKIQPAELGDSAVYLCASSSSRGGGANVLTFGAGSRLTVL.

This clone was detected a few times. V usage is TRBV6-8 and J usage is TRBJ2-1; TRBD1 is a possible D gene (5 bases). CDR3 length: 15 residues. Germline V lookup: CDR1 MNHGY, CDR2 SAAAGT. Trimming shortened V by 10 bases and J by 5 bases, and 21 bases separated the two germline ends. Here the CDR3 reads CAIILREESDNEQFF. The CDR3 region has the DNA TGTGCCATCATCCTCAGGGAAGAGTCGGACAATGAGCAGTTCTTC.

This sequence joins TRBV6-8 and TRBJ2-7; 11 bases map to TRBD2. There are 16 residues in the CDR3. V shed 0 bases, J shed 1 base, and the junction held 2 bases outside the gene matches. Germline CDR1 MNHGY, CDR2 SAAAGT. CDR3 protein: CASSYSTSGKSYEQYF. The CDR3 nucleotides are TGTGCCAGCAGTTACTCGACTAGCGGGAAATCCTACGAGCAGTACTTC.

The sample holds a few counts of this clone. This chain connects TRBV7-5 to TRBJ2-5. TRBV7-5 is a pseudogene. CDR3 length equals 14 residues. CDR3 sequence: CASNDREPTGTQYF. The CDR3 DNA sequence: TGTGCCAGCAACGACCGGGAGCCGACAGGGACCCAGTACTTC.

The rearrangement links TRBV29-1 to TRBJ1-3; D remains unclear. The CDR3 has 12 amino acids. CDR1 and CDR2 (germline): SQVTM, ANQGSEA. V was cut by 4 bases and J by 4 bases, with 8 bases left in between. CDR3 DNA sequence: TGCAGCGTTGTGGGATTAGGAAACACCATATATTTT. Its translation: CSVVGLGNTIYF.

This clone was counted between two and nine times. This chain uses TRBV11-3 with TRBJ2-1, with TRBD2 matching 9 bases. The germline V gene encodes CDR1 SGHNT and CDR2 YENEEA. The trim removed 8 bases at V and 6 bases at J, leaving 11 bases unmatched. The CDR3 is 15 amino acids. CDR3 residues: CASVSGGRALNEQFF. The CDR3 DNA is TGTGCCAGCGTTAGTGGCGGGAGGGCCCTCAATGAGCAGTTCTTC.

The chain combines TRBV19 with TRBJ2-1; D is unresolved. The germline V gene has CDR1 LNHDA and CDR2 SQIVND (reference sequence). Trimming pared 5 bases from V and 6 bases from J, leaving 14 bases between. The CDR3 runs 14 residues. DNA of the CDR3: TGTGCCAGTAGTTCCGCTCCGGGCAGCAATGAGCAGTTCTTC. Its translation: CASSSAPGSNEQFF.

This chain connects TRBV29-1 to TRBJ2-1; 7 bases are shared with TRBD2. J gave up 3 bases and V 4 bases, and 6 bases lay outside the gene matches. Germline V gene sequence: CDR1 SQVTM, CDR2 ANQGSEA. This CDR3 region has 14 residues. CDR3 region: CSVVLAVSYNEQFF. CDR3 DNA: TGCAGCGTTGTGCTAGCGGTAAGCTACAATGAGCAGTTCTTC.

V is TRBV6-7 and J is TRBJ2-5; D is unclear. TRBV6-7 is classed as an ORF, of uncertain function. The CDR3 loop spans 13 amino acids. Trimming pared 5 bases from V and 5 bases from J, leaving 12 bases between. CDR3 in amino acids: CASSRVHRETQYF. CDR3 DNA: TGTGCCAGCAGTCGGGTCCATAGGGAGACCCAGTACTTC.

To note about this clone: Sequence at one end of the junction differs from germline and may be a read error. The chain is built from TRBV30 and TRBJ1-3, with 7 bases matching TRBD1. The germline CDR1 and CDR2 sequences are GTSNPN and SVGIG (reference sequence). The CDR3 is made up of 13 amino acids. The CDR3 here is CAWTGPSGNTIYF. The CDR3 bases are TGTGCTTGGACAGGCCCCTCTGGAAACACCATATATTTT.

The rearrangement uses TRBV19 and TRBJ2-1; 11 bases agree with TRBD2. This CDR3 region has 17 residues. Germline V gene lookup returns CDR1 LNHDA and CDR2 SQIVND (reference sequence). V lost 1 base to trimming and J lost 7 bases; unmatched junction nucleotides: 9. The DNA of the CDR3 is TGTGCCAGTAGTATAGGACTAGCGGGATCGATTTGGAATGAGCAGTTCTTC. It encodes CASSIGLAGSIWNEQFF.

The gene calls are TRBV19 and TRBJ1-5, with 8 bases fitting TRBD1. The ends lost 6 bases at V and 11 bases at J; junction bases unmatched: 12. This CDR3 spans 14 amino acids. The V gene's germline CDR1 is LNHDA and CDR2 SQIVND (reference sequence). DNA for the CDR3: TGTGCCAGTAGCCGGGACAGGTTTGTCGGGGCCCAGCATTTT. It encodes CASSRDRFVGAQHF. Looking up the rest from reference TRBV19 and TRBJ1-5 gives the full variable domain: DGGITQSPKYLFRKEGQNVTLSCEQNLNHDAMYWYRQDPGQGLRLIYYSQIVNDFQKGDIAEGYSVSREKKESFPLTVTSAQKNPTAFYLCASSRDRFVGAQHFGDGTRLSIL.

The V and J genes are TRBV11-3 and TRBJ2-2; D unclear. Germline loops: CDR1 SGHNT, CDR2 YENEEA. Trimming stripped 3 bases from V and 2 bases from J, with 7 bases between. The CDR3 has 14 amino acids. CDR3 nucleotide sequence: TGTGCCAGCAGCTTTTGGGGAAACACCGGGGAGCTGTTTTTT. It encodes CASSFWGNTGELFF.

This clone came up a few times. J is TRBJ1-1 and V is TRBV6-7; no definite D call. TRBV6-7 is recorded as an ORF, its role being uncertain. This CDR3 is 16 amino acids long. V lost 2 bases and J 6 bases, leaving 19 bases between the germline ends. CDR3 sequence reads: CASSYTLNAGRAEAFF. The CDR3 coding sequence is TGTGCCAGCAGTTACACCCTTAACGCCGGGAGAGCTGAAGCTTTCTTT.

The rearrangement joins TRBV9 to TRBJ2-2, with D perhaps matching TRBD2 (5 bases). V gave up 5 bases and J gave up 5 bases, with 10 bases separating them. This CDR3 is built from 13 residues. CDR1 is SGDLS and CDR2 is YYNGEE in the germline V gene. The CDR3 loop reads CASRVGNTGELFF. CDR3 DNA: TGTGCCAGCAGAGTCGGGAATACCGGGGAGCTGTTTTTT. Variable domain in full (rest from reference TRBV9 and TRBJ2-2): DSGVTQTPKHLITATGQRVTLRCSPRSGDLSVYWYQQSLDQGLQFLIQYYNGEERAKGNILERFSAQQFPDLHSELNLSSLELGDSALYFCASRVGNTGELFFGEGSRLTVL.

This clone was detected a few times. The CDR3 loop is CASSSSYRGHGYGYTF. CDR3 nucleotide sequence: TGTGCCAGCAGTTCTTCTTACAGGGGGCACGGCTATGGCTACACCTTC. The J gene is TRBJ1-2, the V gene TRBV6-8; 9 nucleotides line up with TRBD1. Germline V lookup: CDR1 MNHGY, CDR2 SAAAGT. The CDR3 consists of 16 residues. V lost 4 bases and J lost 4; bases outside the gene matches: 10.

The rearrangement joins TRBV30 to TRBJ1-2; maybe TRBD1 (6 bases). This CDR3 comprises 13 residues. The V gene lost 4 bases and the J gene lost 3 bases, with 12 bases spanning the gap. The germline V gene encodes CDR1 GTSNPN and CDR2 SVGIG (reference sequence). CDR3 in DNA: TGTGCCTGGAAGGGACAAGGTGACTATGGCTACACCTTC. As protein: CAWKGQGDYGYTF.

This clone has a single count. The J gene is TRBJ2-3, the V gene TRBV14; 9 bases are a match to TRBD2. The V gene end was trimmed by 2 bases and the J gene end by 2 bases; junction bases not matched to a gene: 8. The CDR3 has 17 amino acids. CDR1 and CDR2 (germline): SGHDN, FVKESK. CDR3 coding DNA: TGTGCCAGCAGCCAACGCTCCGGACTAGCGATCACAGATACGCAGTATTTT. Amino acids: CASSQRSGLAITDTQYF.

The chain links TRBV11-3 to TRBJ2-7, with TRBD1 identical over 7 bases. Germline V lookup: CDR1 SGHNT, CDR2 YENEEA. CDR3 length equals 14 residues. V was pared by 4 bases and J by 0 bases, with 3 bases of the junction left unmatched. The CDR3 nucleotides read TGTGCCAGCAGCTCCAGACAGGGCTCCTACGAGCAGTACTTC. This codes for CASSSRQGSYEQYF.

Points on this clone: One end of the junction does not line up with germline, which may come from a read error. The rearrangement links TRBV7-8 to TRBJ2-1, with TRBD2 matching 12 bases. Germline CDR1 reads SGHVS; CDR2 reads FQNEAQ. This CDR3 comprises 13 residues. CDR3 amino acids: CASSPGTSGEQFF. In DNA, the CDR3 is TGTGCTAGCAGTCCCGGGACTAGCGGGGAGCAGTTCTTC.

This clone was observed a handful of times. The CDR3 here is CASRSDLNEQYF. For the CDR3, the DNA is TGTGCCAGCCGATCTGATCTCAACGAGCAGTACTTC. The J gene is TRBJ2-7, the V gene TRBV2, with D unclear. V was cut by 8 bases and J by 5 bases, with 13 bases left in between. CDR1 is SNHLY and CDR2 is FYNNEI in the germline V gene. This CDR3 has 12 residues.

The chain recombines TRBV19 with TRBJ2-5, with a tentative D call TRBD1 (5 bases). V dropped 5 bases and J dropped 6 bases, with 19 bases sitting between them. This CDR3 region has 15 residues. The germline V gene has CDR1 LNHDA and CDR2 SQIVND (reference sequence). The DNA of the CDR3 is TGTGCCAGTAGTCTACAGGTTTTTGGGATGAAGACCCAGTACTTC. It translates to CASSLQVFGMKTQYF.

CDR3 nucleotides: TGTGCCTGGTCGCCGTTTGGGTCTGGAAACACCATATATTTT. Protein sequence: CAWSPFGSGNTIYF. The chain recombines TRBV30 with TRBJ1-3, with D unclear. V was trimmed by 5 bases and J by 1 base, leaving 12 bases between them. The CDR3 runs 14 residues. Germline lookup yields CDR1 GTSNPN and CDR2 SVGIG (reference sequence).

The rearrangement links TRBV15 to TRBJ2-3; 11 bases align to TRBD2. The CDR3 is 16 amino acids. Germline V gene lookup returns CDR1 LNHNV and CDR2 YYDKDF (reference sequence). The V gene end was trimmed by 2 bases and the J gene end by 3 bases; junction bases not matched to a gene: 4. CDR3 sequence (DNA): TGTGCCACCAGCAGACTAGCGGGAGGAAATACAGATACGCAGTATTTT. Amino acids: CATSRLAGGNTDTQYF.